Listed below are T cell receptor beta chains from one sample, sequenced in a study of cytomegalovirus exposure and HLA in healthy donors. The method was immunoSEQ multiplex PCR; TCRdb's version includes in-frame clones alone and lacks a portion of them. This repertoire shows over 150,000 clones, around 73% found once; its top ten account for less than 3%. Sequencing input: PBMCs. The source of these receptors is a woman in her 30s in good health and CMV-seronegative. Each CDR3 is given without its conserved first and last residue.

v_gene,j_gene,len,CDR3aa
TRBV28,TRBJ2-7,9,ASSPFYEQY
TRBV5-1,TRBJ2-5,12,ASSSYYPQETQY
TRBV5-1,TRBJ1-2,14,ASSPPEGAFKSGYT
TRBV28,TRBJ1-4,12,ASSVPATNEKLF
TRBV19,TRBJ2-7,12,ASSIQGDSYEQY
TRBV2,TRBJ1-1,11,ASIMDRATEAF
TRBV5-1,TRBJ2-7,15,ASTPGGSGRLSYEQY
TRBV6-5,TRBJ2-3,13,ASSYSGDRLDTQY
TRBV5-1,TRBJ2-3,12,ASSAPSGGDTQY
TRBV29-1,TRBJ2-1,12,SAPSVALYNEQF
TRBV18,TRBJ2-3,14,ASSRQGAGGTDTQY
TRBV15,TRBJ1-6,14,ATSRDRQGADSPLH
TRBV29-1,TRBJ1-2,8,SVHHYGYT
TRBV2,TRBJ1-6,11,ASNNRAYSPLH
TRBV2,TRBJ2-7,9,ASRLLVEQY
TRBV27,TRBJ2-1,12,ASRHGGPNNEQF
TRBV7-3,TRBJ2-3,17,ASSLIVGGGAAGTDTQY
TRBV27,TRBJ1-1,11,ASSFLGDTEAF
TRBV5-1,TRBJ1-6,15,ASSSAPRASYNSPLH
TRBV23-1,TRBJ1-1,8,ASTHTEAF
TRBV7-9,TRBJ1-3,14,ASSLRSQVSGNTIY
TRBV4-1,TRBJ2-1,12,ASSQQGAGNEQF
TRBV5-4,TRBJ2-7,12,ASSLLEESYEQY
TRBV6-1,TRBJ2-7,13,ASAFGLAGAYEQY
TRBV29-1,TRBJ2-1,15,SVEDKSGLANGDEQF
TRBV5-1,TRBJ2-5,11,ASSFGGRETQY
TRBV10-3,TRBJ2-2,14,AISLGTNPGTGELF
TRBV30,TRBJ2-7,14,ACRPGGTSASYEQY
TRBV5-4,TRBJ2-3,12,ASSLSGGADTQY
TRBV18,TRBJ2-1,15,ASSLQLTSGGYNEQF
TRBV10-3,TRBJ2-7,11,AISRTGDYEQY
TRBV9,TRBJ2-2,13,ASSVVAGPTGELF
TRBV5-1,TRBJ2-7,13,ASSFTGGSSYEQY
TRBV5-6,TRBJ1-4,11,ASSSTVNEKLF
TRBV9,TRBJ2-3,13,ASSATGFSTDTQY
TRBV19,TRBJ2-7,14,ASSTTSGRRSYEQY
TRBV27,TRBJ2-3,11,ASSLRLQGTQY
TRBV27,TRBJ1-2,11,ASSFGSPYGYT
TRBV4-1,TRBJ1-1,12,ASSQGDGSTEAF
TRBV28,TRBJ1-2,11,ASSSGINYGYT
TRBV29-1,TRBJ2-1,10,SVVGSRFEQF
TRBV27,TRBJ2-5,14,ASSSPGLAGEGSQY
TRBV27,TRBJ1-5,16,ASSLRTPWGGWGQPQH
TRBV30,TRBJ2-7,11,AWSVGRDYEQY
TRBV6-1,TRBJ2-7,12,ASSERGTVYEQY
TRBV6-6,TRBJ1-2,12,ASSTTGNFYGYT
TRBV7-9,TRBJ2-7,11,SSSLGGPYEQY
TRBV5-8,TRBJ1-2,13,ASSLVGAGNYGYT
TRBV11-1,TRBJ1-1,10,ASSFHGQGAF
TRBV7-7,TRBJ2-7,12,ASSLRTGDYEQY
TRBV2,TRBJ1-3,10,ASRDRGNTIY
TRBV6-5,TRBJ2-2,12,ASTRTGNTGELF
TRBV18,TRBJ1-5,13,ASSPSTGNNQPQH
TRBV9,TRBJ1-5,12,ASSPEGNYQSQH
TRBV29-1,TRBJ1-3,11,SVIRGPGNTIY